The next 15 T cell receptor beta chains were all read from a single sample in a study of blood T cell repertoires in COVID-19. The protocol was immunoSEQ multiplex PCR, while the TCRdb copy is restricted to in-frame clones and leaves out a portion. The top ten clones hold about 0.84% of a sample with about 110,000 clones, about two thirds of them seen once. The sequencing input was peripheral blood. These TCRs come from a human donor with acute or convalescent COVID-19. The donor label of this sample is uncertain.

This sequence joins TRBV10-3 and TRBJ1-2, with TRBD1 identical over 7 bases. Trimming removed 0 bases from V and 4 bases from J; junction bases left unmatched: 2. There are 14 residues in the CDR3. Germline V lookup: CDR1 ENHRY, CDR2 SYGVKD. CDR3 amino acids: CAISESTGFYGYTF. CDR3 nucleotide sequence: TGTGCCATCAGTGAGTCGACAGGGTTCTATGGCTACACCTTC.

The chain carries TRBV30 and TRBJ1-6; the D gene is possibly TRBD1 (6 bases). The germline V gene encodes CDR1 GTSNPN and CDR2 SVGIG (reference sequence). There are 15 residues in the CDR3. V was clipped by 3 bases and J by 4 bases, with 13 bases between them. Here the CDR3 DNA reads TGTGCCTGGAGAGGGGACAAGGGATATAATTCACCCCTCCACTTT. This translates into CAWRGDKGYNSPLHF. Variable domain in full (rest from reference TRBV30 and TRBJ1-6): SQTIHQWPATLVQPVGSPLSLECTVEGTSNPNLYWYRQAAGRGLQLLFYSVGIGQISSEVPQNLSASRPQDRQFILSSKKLLLSDSGFYLCAWRGDKGYNSPLHFGNGTRLTVT.

The chain uses TRBV9 and TRBJ2-1; D uncertain. Germline V gene sequence: CDR1 SGDLS, CDR2 YYNGEE. This CDR3 is built from 12 residues. The V end lost 2 bases, the J end lost 8 bases, and 8 bases lay between the germline ends. CDR3 region: CASSVGSDEQFF. Here the CDR3 DNA reads TGTGCCAGCAGCGTCGGTTCGGATGAGCAGTTCTTC.

J is TRBJ1-1 and V is TRBV7-8; perhaps TRBD1 as D (6 bases). CDR1 and CDR2 (germline): SGHVS, FQNEAQ. The CDR3 is made up of 15 amino acids. V was pared by 1 base and J by 3 bases, with 12 bases between. CDR3 DNA sequence: TGTGCCAGCAGCTTAGGAAGGGGGGGGGACACTGAAGCTTTCTTT. It codes for CASSLGRGGDTEAFF.

This clone was observed a handful of times. This chain joins TRBV30 and TRBJ2-7, with TRBD1 matching over 9 bases. V shed 2 bases, J shed 7 bases, and the junction held 12 bases outside the gene matches. The CDR3 consists of 15 residues. Germline V gene data show CDR1 as GTSNPN and CDR2 as SVGIG (reference sequence). The chain's CDR3 is CAWSSGTGNFKEQYF. The CDR3 DNA reads TGTGCCTGGAGTTCCGGGACAGGGAATTTCAAAGAGCAGTACTTC.

The chain joins TRBV24-1 to TRBJ1-2, with 10 bases identical to TRBD1. The length of the CDR3 is 14 residues. Germline V gene lookup returns CDR1 KGHDR and CDR2 SFDVKD. V lost 4 bases and J lost 7; bases outside the gene matches: 5. The CDR3 here is CATSDPGQGFGYTF. For the CDR3, the DNA is TGTGCCACCAGTGACCCGGGACAGGGGTTTGGCTACACCTTC.

The V call is TRBV28, the J call TRBJ1-1, with D uncertain. The CDR3 sequence is 13 residues long. Trimming took 8 bases from V and 6 from J, leaving 16 bases between them. CDR1 and CDR2 from the germline V gene are MDHEN and SYDVKM. The CDR3 DNA sequence: TGTGCCAGCGATTCAGGAGGGTTGGCTGAAGCTTTCTTT. Translation gives CASDSGGLAEAFF.

The gene calls are TRBV5-6 and TRBJ1-6; 10 bases are a match to TRBD1. The CDR3 spans 14 residues. After removal of 2 bases from V and 10 bases from J, the junction contained 3 bases not matched to a gene. Germline values: CDR1 SGHDT, CDR2 YYEEEE. DNA for the CDR3: TGTGCCAGCAGCTTTGACAGGGGGCTGTCACCCCTCCACTTT. This encodes CASSFDRGLSPLHF.

The chain recombines TRBV5-1 with TRBJ1-6; perhaps TRBD1 as D (6 bases). Germline V gene data show CDR1 as SGHRS and CDR2 as YFSETQ. CDR3 length: 13 residues. Trimming removed 5 bases from V and 14 bases from J, with 17 bases in between. The CDR3 DNA is TGCGCCAGCAGAGTTTCGGGGGGGGCTACCCTCCACTTT. Its translation: CASRVSGGATLHF.

This rearrangement joins TRBV6-5 to TRBJ2-3; D remains unclear. The V end was cut by 2 bases, the J end by 4 bases, with 7 bases between. This CDR3 is built from 13 residues. In germline, CDR1 is MNHEY, CDR2 SVGAGI. CDR3 bases: TGTGCCAGCAGTTACGAGGTGGCAGATACGCAGTATTTT. Its translation: CASSYEVADTQYF.

The chain links TRBV6-5 to TRBJ1-5; 8 bases match TRBD1. Trimming at V came to 10 bases and at J to 1 base, leaving 9 bases not matched to a gene. The CDR3 runs to 15 residues. From germline, CDR1 is MNHEY and CDR2 SVGAGI. The CDR3 DNA follows: TGTGCCACGACGACAGGGGCGGTGAGCAATCAGCCCCAGCATTTT. The encoded protein is CATTTGAVSNQPQHF.

The J gene is TRBJ1-2, the V gene TRBV25-1, with D uncertain. The CDR3 is made up of 15 amino acids. With 6 bases removed from V and 3 bases from J, the gap between germline ends came to 17 bases. The germline V gene encodes CDR1 MGHDK and CDR2 SYGVNS. The CDR3 loop reads CASSDPRRVDYGYTF. The CDR3 nucleotides are TGTGCCAGCAGCGACCCTCGGCGGGTGGACTATGGCTACACCTTC.

The V and J genes are TRBV6-1 and TRBJ1-1; 9 bases agree with TRBD1. Germline CDR1 and CDR2: MNHNS and SASEGT. V shed 3 bases, J shed 3 bases, and the junction held 2 bases outside the gene matches. The CDR3 runs 14 residues. For the CDR3, the DNA is TGTGCCAGCAGTGACCGACAGGGGGACACTGAAGCTTTCTTT. Translation: CASSDRQGDTEAFF.

This clone has just a few counts. The chain links TRBV20-1 to TRBJ2-1; 8 bases line up with TRBD1. The CDR3 covers 19 residues. Germline-derived CDR1 and CDR2 are DFQATT and SNEGSKA (reference sequence). J lost 1 base, V lost 3 bases, and 17 bases had no gene match. CDR3 sequence (DNA): TGCAGTGCTAGTGTCGGACAGGGTAGTACCCAAGGGTCCTACAATGAGCAGTTCTTC. Amino acid sequence: CSASVGQGSTQGSYNEQFF.

A single count supports this clone. The J gene is TRBJ1-4, the V gene TRBV5-1, with D possibly TRBD1 on 5 matching bases. Germline values: CDR1 SGHRS, CDR2 YFSETQ. V was clipped by 0 bases and J by 4 bases, with 13 bases between them. The CDR3 contains 16 residues. This CDR3 reads CASSLGQGSGNEKLFF. The CDR3 DNA reads TGCGCCAGCAGCTTGGGGCAGGGTTCGGGTAATGAAAAACTGTTTTTT.